The 11 T cell receptor beta chains presented below share a single source sample, sequenced in a study of blood T cell repertoires in COVID-19. Libraries were prepared by immunoSEQ multiplex PCR; TCRdb keeps only in-frame clonotypes and omits some of them. The table includes about 200,000 clones, more than 70% detected once. Sequencing used peripheral blood. These receptors were taken from a human donor in a cohort sampled during active COVID-19.

The chain recombines TRBV5-1 with TRBJ2-3; TRBD2 matches at 16 bases. The CDR3 sequence is 17 residues long. Trimming took 3 bases from V and 2 from J; bases not matched to a gene: 3. Germline CDR1 is SGHRS and CDR2 is YFSETQ. CDR3 sequence: CASSWGLAGGFTDTQYF. The DNA of the CDR3 is TGCGCCAGCAGCTGGGGACTAGCGGGAGGGTTCACAGATACGCAGTATTTT.

The chain has TRBV9 and TRBJ2-5; 8 bases line up with TRBD2. CDR3 length equals 13 residues. The V gene end was trimmed by 2 bases and the J gene end by 7 bases; junction bases not matched to a gene: 4. Germline loops: CDR1 SGDLS, CDR2 YYNGEE. In DNA form, the CDR3 reads TGTGCCAGCAGCGTTAGCGGGGAGGGGACCCAGTACTTC. This sequence encodes CASSVSGEGTQYF.

The CDR3 region is CATSRTNPPDTGELFF. Written as DNA, the CDR3 is TGTGCCACCAGCAGGACAAACCCCCCGGACACCGGGGAGCTGTTTTTT. V usage is TRBV15 and J usage is TRBJ2-2; D gene uncertain. The V gene's germline CDR1 is LNHNV and CDR2 YYDKDF (reference sequence). Trimming cost V 3 bases and J 3 bases, with 14 bases left between them. This CDR3 spans 16 amino acids.

This chain uses TRBV28 with TRBJ1-4, with 7 nucleotides matching TRBD1. Germline V CDR1 and CDR2: MDHEN, SYDVKM. The V and J ends lost 7 bases and 7 bases, in that order; junction bases with no gene match: 9. This CDR3 is built from 14 residues. The CDR3 DNA reads as TGTGCCAGCACTAACCGAGGGACAGTTGAAAAACTGTTTTTT. Translation: CASTNRGTVEKLFF.

The chain links TRBV19 to TRBJ1-1; perhaps TRBD1 as D (5 bases). Germline values: CDR1 LNHDA, CDR2 SQIVND (reference sequence). The CDR3 is 13 amino acids. V lost 2 bases and J lost 6, with 10 bases in between. The CDR3 DNA reads as TGTGCCAGTAGTATATGGGGGGTCTCTGAAGCTTTCTTT. Protein product: CASSIWGVSEAFF.

The J gene is TRBJ2-2, the V gene TRBV7-3; 9 bases line up with TRBD1. Germline V gene data show CDR1 as SGHTA and CDR2 as FQGTGA. This CDR3 comprises 18 residues. V trimming: 5 bases; J trimming: 0 bases; junction bases outside the gene matches: 10. CDR3 protein: CASSGRPGQGSNTGELFF. The CDR3 DNA is TGTGCCAGCAGCGGGCGCCCGGGACAGGGATCGAACACCGGGGAGCTGTTTTTT.

V usage is TRBV19 and J usage is TRBJ1-2; 8 bases are a match to TRBD1. CDR1 LNHDA and CDR2 SQIVND come from the germline V gene (reference sequence). V dropped 6 bases and J dropped 5; count of bases not matched to a gene: 8. The CDR3 is made up of 14 amino acids. CDR3 residues: CASSTGQAGYGYTF. CDR3 coding DNA: TGTGCCAGTAGCACGGGACAGGCGGGGTATGGCTACACCTTC.

V and J are TRBV5-1 and TRBJ2-5; 11 nucleotides align to TRBD1. V dropped 3 bases and J dropped 2; count of bases not matched to a gene: 3. CDR3 length equals 15 residues. Per the germline V gene, CDR1 is SGHRS and CDR2 is YFSETQ. CDR3 coding DNA: TGCGCCAGCAGCTGGGGGACAGGGGGGCAAGAGACCCAGTACTTC. It translates to CASSWGTGGQETQYF.

The gene calls are TRBV6-1 and TRBJ1-5; a weak D match, TRBD1 (6 bases). V shed 5 bases and J shed 6 bases, with 11 bases lying between them. CDR3 length equals 13 residues. CDR1 MNHNS and CDR2 SASEGT come from the germline V gene. The CDR3 bases are TGTGCCAGCAGTACAGGGTATCGTCAGCCCCAGCATTTT. Encoded protein: CASSTGYRQPQHF.

This sequence joins TRBV25-1 and TRBJ1-4, with 8 positions matching TRBD1. CDR1 and CDR2 from the germline V gene are MGHDK and SYGVNS. Trimming removed 3 bases from V and 4 bases from J; junction bases left unmatched: 7. The CDR3 is 16 residues long. CDR3 coding DNA: TGTGCCAGCAGTGAGGGCAGGGGGCTCCGTAATGAAAAACTGTTTTTT. Translating gives CASSEGRGLRNEKLFF.

The chain couples TRBV7-9 to TRBJ1-4, with D possibly being TRBD1 (5 bases). This CDR3 comprises 14 residues. Germline CDR1 is SEHNR and CDR2 is FQNEAQ (reference sequence). The V end was cut by 1 base, the J end by 7 bases, with 10 bases between. The CDR3 is CASSLGRGVEKLFF. The CDR3 bases are TGTGCCAGCAGCTTAGGTAGGGGCGTTGAAAAACTGTTTTTT. Looking up the rest from reference TRBV7-9 and TRBJ1-4 gives the full variable domain: DTGVSQNPRHKITKRGQNVTFRCDPISEHNRLYWYRQTLGQGPEFLTYFQNEAQLEKSRLLSDRFSAERPKGSFSTLEIQRTEQGDSAMYLCASSLGRGVEKLFFGSGTQLSVL.